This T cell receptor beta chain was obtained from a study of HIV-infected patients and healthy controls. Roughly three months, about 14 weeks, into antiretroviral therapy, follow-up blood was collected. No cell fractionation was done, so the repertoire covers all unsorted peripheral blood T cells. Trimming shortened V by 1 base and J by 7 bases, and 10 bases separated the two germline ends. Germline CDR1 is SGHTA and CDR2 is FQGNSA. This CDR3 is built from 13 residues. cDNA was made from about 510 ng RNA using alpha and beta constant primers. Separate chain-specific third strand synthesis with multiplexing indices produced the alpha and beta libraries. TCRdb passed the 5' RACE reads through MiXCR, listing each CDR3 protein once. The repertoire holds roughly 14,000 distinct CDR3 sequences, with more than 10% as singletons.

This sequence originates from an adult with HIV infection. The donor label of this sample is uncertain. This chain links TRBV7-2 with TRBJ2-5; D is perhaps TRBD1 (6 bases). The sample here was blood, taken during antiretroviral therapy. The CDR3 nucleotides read TGTGCCAGCAGCTTAGGGGGGCTTGGGACCCAGTACTTC. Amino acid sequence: CASSLGGLGTQYF.